Listed below are T cell receptor beta chains from one sample, sequenced in a study of T cell repertoires in cytomegalovirus infection. TCRdb passed the reads through MiXCR, listing each CDR3 protein once. Found here are some 900,000 distinct CDR3 sequences, approximately 32% of them singletons; the top ten hold around 12%. Their antigens are not known. The material sequenced was cultured CD8+ T cells from PBMCs, taken from culture after CMV antigen stimulation. These receptors were taken from a human donor in good health (CMV status not recorded). Some clones in this sample may be carry-over from other donors' samples. The CDR3 runs from the conserved cysteine through the conserved F or W. D genes are given only for firm matches. Clone sizes are given selectively: once, few, many, or a class where the clone is expanded.

v_gene	d_gene	len	abundance	j_gene	CDR3aa	CDR3nt
TRBV6-1	.	16	.	TRBJ1-5	CASTQSAGEINQPQHF	TGTGCCAGCACCCAATCGGCAGGAGAAATCAATCAGCCCCAGCATTTT
TRBV27	.	17	.	TRBJ2-3	CASSPTSRVPLPDTQYF	TGTGCCAGCAGTCCGACTTCCAGGGTCCCCCTCCCAGATACGCAGTATTTT
TRBV5-4	.	16	.	TRBJ1-2	CASSLKLEKGSYGYTF	TGTGCCAGCAGCTTAAAGTTAGAGAAGGGGAGTTATGGCTACACCTTC
TRBV7-2	TRBD2	18	many	TRBJ2-3	CASSLASGGGYLTDTQYF	TGTGCCAGCAGCTTAGCTAGCGGGGGGGGCTACCTCACAGATACGCAGTATTTT
TRBV6-1	TRBD1	13	many	TRBJ1-2	CASSGQGTYGYTF	TGTGCCAGCAGTGGACAGGGGACTTATGGCTACACCTTC
TRBV7-2	.	14	many	TRBJ2-3	CASSLELPRDTQYF	TGTGCCAGCAGCTTAGAGCTACCGAGGGATACGCAGTATTTT
TRBV7-9	TRBD1	17	.	TRBJ2-1	CATTPGADRAQHNEQFF	TGTGCCACCACCCCTGGTGCAGACAGGGCCCAACACAATGAGCAGTTCTTC
TRBV11-2	TRBD1	16	.	TRBJ2-3	CASSFIGTGAGDTQYF	TGTGCCAGCAGTTTTATTGGGACAGGGGCCGGAGATACGCAGTATTTT
TRBV4-3	.	15	few	TRBJ1-1	CASSQGKGRRTEAFF	TGCGCCAGCAGCCAAGGAAAGGGCAGGAGGACTGAAGCTTTCTTT
TRBV3-1	TRBD2	19	.	TRBJ2-1	CASSQDRVGGAINDNEQFF	TGTGCCAGCAGCCAAGATCGGGTCGGGGGGGCCATTAATGACAATGAGCAGTTCTTC
TRBV28	.	13	.	TRBJ2-1	CASSLGRFDEQFF	TGTGCCAGCAGTTTGGGCAGGTTCGATGAGCAGTTCTTC
TRBV20-1	TRBD1	14	.	TRBJ2-3	CSASRDSSTDTQYF	TGCAGTGCTAGTCGGGACAGTAGCACAGATACGCAGTATTTT
TRBV2	.	15	.	TRBJ1-6	CASSEEGTDNSPLHF	TGTGCCAGCAGTGAAGAAGGGACGGATAATTCACCCCTCCACTTT
TRBV20-1	.	14	.	TRBJ1-1	CSANPRGLGKAAFF	TGCAGTGCTAACCCTCGGGGTCTGGGAAAAGCGGCTTTCTTT
TRBV7-2	.	15	.	TRBJ1-2	CASSLDVGGNYGYTF	TGTGCCAGCAGCTTAGATGTGGGCGGAAACTATGGCTACACCTTC
TRBV6-5	TRBD1	18	many	TRBJ1-6	CASSLGTVIATDNSPLHF	TGTGCCAGCAGTTTGGGGACAGTGATCGCCACGGATAATTCACCCCTCCACTTT
TRBV12-3/TRBV12-4	.	15	few	TRBJ1-3	CASSEPGVEGNTIYF	TGTGCCAGCAGTGAACCGGGGGTTGAGGGAAACACCATATATTTT
TRBV7-8	TRBD2	15	many	TRBJ2-1	CASSFPGLAYNEQFF	TGTGCCAGCAGCTTCCCGGGACTAGCCTACAATGAGCAGTTCTTC
TRBV5-8	.	13	.	TRBJ1-2	CASITEEPYGYTF	TGTGCCAGCATCACAGAAGAACCCTATGGCTACACCTTC
TRBV29-1	TRBD2	12	.	TRBJ2-1	CSVEEIAGEQFF	TGCAGCGTTGAAGAAATAGCGGGGGAGCAGTTCTTC
TRBV6-5	.	13	.	TRBJ1-4	CASSYSQGEKLFF	TGTGCCAGCAGTTACTCTCAAGGGGAAAAACTGTTTTTT
TRBV6-5	TRBD2	15	.	TRBJ2-1	CASSYPGLENNEQFF	TGTGCCAGCAGTTACCCCGGACTAGAGAACAATGAGCAGTTCTTC
TRBV4-1	TRBD1	17	few	TRBJ1-1	CASSQEGRGTMNTEAFF	TGCGCCAGCAGCCAAGAAGGCAGGGGGACGATGAACACTGAAGCTTTCTTT
TRBV6-1	.	15	few	TRBJ2-3	CASRVNRPSTDTQYF	TGTGCCAGCAGAGTAAACAGGCCGAGCACAGATACGCAGTATTTT
TRBV7-6	.	14	few	TRBJ1-5	CASSQARHNQPQHF	TGTGCCAGCAGCCAAGCAAGGCACAATCAGCCCCAGCATTTT
TRBV3-1	.	11	.	TRBJ2-5	CASRFSETQYF	TGTGCCAGCAGATTTAGCGAGACCCAGTACTTC
TRBV19	.	14	few	TRBJ2-2	CASGGRVNTGELFF	TGTGCCAGCGGGGGACGGGTAAACACCGGGGAGCTGTTTTTT
TRBV18	.	16	many	TRBJ1-5	CASSPHRDYSNQPQHF	TGTGCCAGCTCACCACACAGGGATTATAGCAATCAGCCCCAGCATTTT
TRBV4-3	.	15	few	TRBJ2-4	CASSQGDLAKNIQYF	TGCGCCAGCAGCCAAGGGGACTTAGCCAAAAACATTCAGTACTTC
TRBV4-3	.	15	.	TRBJ1-1	CASSQDRSLGTEAFF	TGCGCCAGCAGCCAAGATCGGAGTTTGGGCACTGAAGCTTTCTTT
TRBV5-6	.	14	.	TRBJ2-1	CASSLGRPWDEQFF	TGTGCCAGCAGCTTGGGGAGGCCATGGGATGAGCAGTTCTTC
TRBV5-1	TRBD2	16	.	TRBJ2-1	CASSALAGGPYNEQFF	TGCGCCAGCAGCGCATTAGCGGGGGGACCTTACAATGAGCAGTTCTTC
TRBV12-3/TRBV12-4	.	17	few	TRBJ2-1	CASSSSRIFVLYNEQFF	TGTGCCAGCAGTTCGTCGCGGATATTCGTACTTTACAATGAGCAGTTCTTC
TRBV12-3/TRBV12-4	TRBD1	14	many	TRBJ2-3	CASSRTGPGDTQYF	TGTGCCAGCAGCCGGACAGGCCCTGGGGATACGCAGTATTTT
TRBV18	.	13	.	TRBJ2-5	CASSPDRKETQYF	TGTGCCAGCTCACCCGACAGGAAAGAGACCCAGTACTTC
TRBV12-3/TRBV12-4	.	12	many	TRBJ1-5	CASTSGDQPQHF	TGTGCCAGCACATCGGGGGATCAGCCCCAGCATTTT
TRBV7-9	.	13	few	TRBJ1-2	CASKRTENYGYTF	TGTGCCAGCAAGCGGACGGAGAACTATGGCTACACCTTC
TRBV7-2	TRBD2	16	many	TRBJ2-1	CASSGERGVSYNEQFF	TGTGCCAGCAGCGGAGAGCGGGGGGTGTCCTACAATGAGCAGTTCTTC
TRBV27	TRBD2	16	few	TRBJ2-1	CASRFSGGVPYNEQFF	TGTGCCAGCAGATTTAGCGGGGGGGTTCCCTACAATGAGCAGTTCTTC
TRBV4-3	.	14	many	TRBJ1-1	CASSQVGGNTEAFF	TGCGCCAGCAGCCAAGTTGGGGGGAACACTGAAGCTTTCTTT
TRBV12-3/TRBV12-4	TRBD2	16	many	TRBJ2-1	CASSPWTSGSYNEQFF	TGTGCCAGCAGTCCCTGGACTAGCGGGTCCTACAATGAGCAGTTCTTC
TRBV7-9	.	14	few	TRBJ2-1	CASSSLGGYNEQFF	TGTGCCAGCAGCTCCCTGGGAGGATACAATGAGCAGTTCTTC
TRBV20-1	.	14	.	TRBJ2-7	CSALSGTVSYEQYF	TGCAGTGCCCTTTCCGGGACGGTGTCCTACGAGCAGTACTTC
TRBV5-4	.	16	.	TRBJ2-1	CASSSRFEGPNNEQFF	TGTGCCAGCAGCTCCCGGTTTGAAGGGCCTAACAATGAGCAGTTCTTC
TRBV5-5	TRBD1	15	.	TRBJ2-1	CASRPGTADYNEQFF	TGTGCCAGCAGACCCGGGACAGCCGACTACAATGAGCAGTTCTTC
TRBV5-4	.	12	few	TRBJ2-7	CASSLDAYEQYF	TGTGCCAGCAGCTTGGATGCTTACGAGCAGTACTTC
TRBV2	TRBD2	16	.	TRBJ2-1	CASSPTSGGYYNEQFF	TGTGCCAGCAGCCCGACTAGCGGGGGGTATTACAATGAGCAGTTCTTC
TRBV27	.	13	.	TRBJ2-7	CASSLASALEQYF	TGTGCCAGCAGTTTAGCTTCGGCCCTCGAGCAGTACTTC
TRBV12-3/TRBV12-4	.	16	.	TRBJ2-6	CASSIPDSVGANVLTF	TGTGCCAGCAGTATCCCCGACAGCGTCGGGGCCAACGTCCTGACTTTC
TRBV6-1	.	14	.	TRBJ1-1	CASTDPSMNTEAFF	TGTGCCAGCACCGACCCCTCGATGAACACTGAAGCTTTCTTT
TRBV29-1	.	13	few	TRBJ2-1	CSVEAGTYNEQFF	TGCAGCGTTGAGGCAGGAACCTACAATGAGCAGTTCTTC
TRBV4-1	.	16	few	TRBJ1-5	CASSPEPGWDNQPQHF	TGCGCCAGCAGCCCCGAACCGGGTTGGGACAATCAGCCCCAGCATTTT
TRBV5-1	.	14	.	TRBJ1-4	CASSKGENPEKLFF	TGCGCCAGCAGCAAGGGTGAGAACCCAGAAAAACTGTTTTTT
TRBV5-4	TRBD2	14	few	TRBJ2-1	CASTAGGPGNEQFF	TGTGCCAGCACAGCGGGGGGGCCGGGCAATGAGCAGTTCTTC